This T cell receptor (beta chain) emerged from a study of shared clonotypes between healthy human individuals. Turning to the study itself: The plates for each donor numbered three CD4 naive, three CD4 memory, two CD8 naive and one CD8 memory.

This table comes from immunoSEQ multiplex PCR, and its TCRdb copy is limited to in-frame clones, with some not included. The profile shows approximately 2,000,000 clones, roughly 93% of them singletons. Naive CD8 cells, CD45RO-negative and positively selected for CCR7, excluded terminally differentiated effector memory CD45RA+ cells. The sample consisted of naive CD8+ T cells from PBMCs. The clonotype comes from a young man in good health. Some clones in this sample may be carry-over from other donors' samples.

For the CDR3, the DNA is TGTGCCAGCAGTCTTAACCCGGGACTCCCCTACGAGCAGTACTTC. It yields the protein CASSLNPGLPYEQYF. J is TRBJ2-7 and V is TRBV27; TRBD2 is a possible D gene (6 bases). Trimming removed 5 bases from V and 2 bases from J, with 16 bases in between. There are 15 residues in the CDR3. CDR1 and CDR2 (germline): MNHEY, SMNVEV (reference sequence).